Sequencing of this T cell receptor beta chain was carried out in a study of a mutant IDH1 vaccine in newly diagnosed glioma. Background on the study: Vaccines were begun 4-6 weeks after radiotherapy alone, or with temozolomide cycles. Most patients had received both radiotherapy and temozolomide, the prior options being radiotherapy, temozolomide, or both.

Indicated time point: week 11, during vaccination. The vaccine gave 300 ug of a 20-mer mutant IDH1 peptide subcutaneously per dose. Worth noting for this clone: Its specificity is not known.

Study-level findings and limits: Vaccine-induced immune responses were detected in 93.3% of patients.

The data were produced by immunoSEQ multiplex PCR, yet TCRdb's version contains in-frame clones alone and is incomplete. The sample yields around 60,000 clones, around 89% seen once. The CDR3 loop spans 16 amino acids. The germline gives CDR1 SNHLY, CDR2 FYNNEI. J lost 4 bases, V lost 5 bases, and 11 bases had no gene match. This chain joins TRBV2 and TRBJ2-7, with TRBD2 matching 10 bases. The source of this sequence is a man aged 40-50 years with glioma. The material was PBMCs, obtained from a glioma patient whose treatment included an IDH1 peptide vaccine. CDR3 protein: CASSRRRTSGPYEQYF. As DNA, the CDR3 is TGTGCCAGCAGTCGCCGAAGGACTAGCGGTCCGTACGAGCAGTACTTC.